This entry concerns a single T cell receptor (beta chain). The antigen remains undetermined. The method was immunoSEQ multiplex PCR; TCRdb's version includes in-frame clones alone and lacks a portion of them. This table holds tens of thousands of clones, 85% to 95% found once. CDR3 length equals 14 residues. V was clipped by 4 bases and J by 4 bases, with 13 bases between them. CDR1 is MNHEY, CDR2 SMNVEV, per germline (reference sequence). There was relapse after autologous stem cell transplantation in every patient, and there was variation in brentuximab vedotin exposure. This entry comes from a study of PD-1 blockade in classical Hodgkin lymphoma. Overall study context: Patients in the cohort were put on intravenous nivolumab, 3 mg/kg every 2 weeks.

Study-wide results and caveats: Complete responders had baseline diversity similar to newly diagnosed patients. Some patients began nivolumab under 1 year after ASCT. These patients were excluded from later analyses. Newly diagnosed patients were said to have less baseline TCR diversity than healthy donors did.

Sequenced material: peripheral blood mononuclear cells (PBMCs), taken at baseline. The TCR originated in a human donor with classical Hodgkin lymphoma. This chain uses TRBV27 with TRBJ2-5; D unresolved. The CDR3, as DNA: TGTGCCAGCAGTTACGCAGGCATGAGAGAGACCCAGTACTTC. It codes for CASSYAGMRETQYF.